This note documents a single T cell receptor beta chain sequence. Original methodology: Estimation of nucleated cell counts was performed using reference gene primer amplification. This table comes from immunoSEQ multiplex PCR, and its TCRdb copy is limited to in-frame clones, with some not included. The DNA was the basis for D and trimming; V, J and clone size are from that table. The top ten clones hold around 2.3% of a sample with around 250,000 clones, almost 90% of them seen once. V shed 5 bases, J shed 7 bases, and the junction held 2 bases outside the gene matches. CDR1 and CDR2 from the germline V gene are MNHEY and SVGEGT. This CDR3 is built from 13 residues. This entry belongs to a study of blood T cell repertoires in COVID-19. Turning to the study itself: Some COVID-19 samples were acute and others convalescent; all came from the United States, Italy and Spain. Sources were T cells, B-cell-depleted T cells, or PBMCs; the material itself was cDNA or gDNA.

Seattle enrolled patients during active infection and tracked them longitudinally. This chain uses TRBV6-2 or TRBV6-3 with TRBJ1-2, with 12 positions matching TRBD1. The sequencing input was peripheral blood. This clonotype was sampled from a woman in her sixties or seventies with COVID-19, enrolled during active disease. CDR3: CASSPGQGAGYTF. Written as DNA, the CDR3 is TGTGCCAGCAGTCCGGGACAGGGGGCTGGCTACACCTTC.